This TCR beta chain was observed in a study of blood T cell repertoires in COVID-19. For the study at large: Samples taken during acute and convalescent COVID-19 were collected in the United States, Italy and Spain. From T cells, B-cell-depleted T cells, or PBMCs came the material, which was cDNA or gDNA.

In the source study's methods: Nucleated cell counts were estimated from reference gene primer amplification. Repertoires were generated with immunoSEQ multiplex PCR, while TCRdb's copy carries only in-frame clones and drops some. V, J and clone size are taken as reported in that table, and D and trimming were inferred from the DNA itself. Of 350,000 to 500,000 clones detected, roughly 89% appear once; the ten largest clones hold 0.7% to 0.85%. Deletions cut 4 bases from V and 4 bases from J, with 10 bases between. Germline V gene sequence: CDR1 LNHDA, CDR2 SQIVND (reference sequence). CDR3 size: 13 residues.

This clonotype was obtained from a man younger than 35 with COVID-19, enrolled during active disease. The V call is TRBV19, the J call TRBJ1-2; D might be TRBD1 (6 bases). The sample was peripheral blood. CDR3 sequence: CASSRTQGYGYTF. The CDR3 region has the DNA TGTGCCAGTAGTAGGACACAGGGCTATGGCTACACCTTC.